The 32 T cell receptor beta chains listed next were all sequenced from one sample in a study of blood T cell repertoires in COVID-19 (dated by TCRdb to 2018 to 2021). Library construction relied on the immunoSEQ multiplex PCR assay. TCRdb holds this immuneACCESS table with in-frame rearrangements only. Some clones are missing; in checked studies, unresolved V genes explain under half, and the rest has no known cause. This sample lists about 410,000 clones; 70% to 90% were detected once. The ten largest clonotypes hold roughly 1.5% of the sample. Sequencing used peripheral blood. These receptors all stem from a woman in her thirties or forties with COVID-19, enrolled during active disease.

The CDR3 sequence is CASSPTTGLDTEAFF. In DNA, the CDR3 is TGTGCCAGCAGTCCTACGACAGGTCTGGACACTGAAGCTTTCTTT. The chain has TRBV6-5 and TRBJ1-1, with D tentatively TRBD1 (6 bases). V gave up 5 bases and J gave up 3 bases, with 16 bases separating them. CDR1 and CDR2 (germline): MNHEY, SVGAGI. This CDR3 is 15 amino acids long.

The V gene is TRBV10-3, the J gene TRBJ1-2, with a tentative D call TRBD1 (6 bases). Germline V gene data show CDR1 as ENHRY and CDR2 as SYGVKD. CDR3 length equals 16 residues. The germline V and J ends were trimmed by 0 bases and 2 bases, with 13 bases remaining between them. The CDR3 loop is CAISESTGEINYGYTF. As DNA, the CDR3 is TGTGCCATCAGTGAGTCGACAGGAGAAATAAACTATGGCTACACCTTC.

The V gene is TRBV7-9, the J gene TRBJ2-1, with D perhaps TRBD1 (5 bases). The germline V gene has CDR1 SEHNR and CDR2 FQNEAQ (reference sequence). This CDR3 contains 15 residues. Trimming took 1 base from V and 3 from J, leaving 10 bases between them. The CDR3 region has the DNA TGTGCCAGCAGCTTAGGGACACCTGGCTACAATGAGCAGTTCTTC. Translated: CASSLGTPGYNEQFF.

This CDR3 reads CASSFLATSGRVFSFSGANVLTF. DNA for the CDR3: TGTGCCAGCAGTTTTCTAGCGACTAGCGGGAGGGTTTTTAGTTTTTCTGGGGCCAACGTCCTGACTTTC. The chain joins TRBV11-2 to TRBJ2-6; 14 bases are a match to TRBD2. Germline V CDR1 and CDR2: SGHAT, FQNNGV. The CDR3 is 23 amino acids. The ends lost 6 bases at V and 1 base at J; junction bases unmatched: 20.

J is TRBJ1-3 and V is TRBV6-5, with 8 positions matching TRBD1. Germline CDR1 reads MNHEY; CDR2 reads SVGAGI. V shed 6 bases, J shed 4 bases, and the junction held 2 bases outside the gene matches. This CDR3 spans 13 amino acids. CDR3 sequence (DNA): TGTGCCAGCAGCACAGGGGGAGGAAACACCATATATTTT. Residues: CASSTGGGNTIYF.

This clone was detected once. V usage is TRBV28 and J usage is TRBJ1-5; 7 nucleotides line up with TRBD1. Looked up from germline, CDR1 is MDHEN and CDR2 is SYDVKM. J lost 5 bases, V lost 2 bases, and 12 bases had no gene match. This CDR3 has 17 residues. CDR3: CASSLQAGQVLDQPQHF. CDR3 nucleotides: TGTGCCAGCAGTTTACAGGCCGGACAGGTTTTGGATCAGCCCCAGCATTTT.

The J gene is TRBJ2-2, the V gene TRBV28; TRBD1 might be the D (5 bases). Trimming removed 3 bases from V and 4 bases from J, with 15 bases in between. There are 16 residues in the CDR3. Germline-derived CDR1 and CDR2 are MDHEN and SYDVKM. Here the CDR3 reads CASSFSQGRGTGELFF. DNA of the CDR3: TGTGCCAGCAGTTTCTCCCAGGGTAGGGGCACCGGGGAGCTGTTTTTT. Combining the CDR3 with reference TRBV28 and TRBJ2-2 gives the whole variable domain DVKVTQSSRYLVKRTGEKVFLECVQDMDHENMFWYRQDPGLGLRLIYFSYDVKMKEKGDIPEGYSVSREKKERFSLILESASTNQTSMYLCASSFSQGRGTGELFFGEGSRLTVL.

V usage is TRBV2 and J usage is TRBJ1-1; the D gene is possibly TRBD1 (6 bases). Trimming pared 7 bases from V and 4 bases from J, leaving 19 bases between. The germline CDR1 and CDR2 sequences are SNHLY and FYNNEI. The CDR3 sequence is 15 residues long. CDR3 DNA sequence: TGTGCCAGCATTCCCCGAACAGGGCCAGCCACTGAAGCTTTCTTT. Protein: CASIPRTGPATEAFF.

The chain links TRBV28 to TRBJ1-4; 11 bases line up with TRBD1. Germline V gives CDR1 MDHEN, CDR2 SYDVKM. The CDR3 has 15 amino acids. Germline trimming cut 7 bases from V and 7 bases from J; bases unmatched to any gene: 8. CDR3 loop: CASIGQGAGGEKLFF. The CDR3 nucleotides are TGTGCCAGCATTGGACAGGGGGCGGGGGGTGAAAAACTGTTTTTT.

The chain carries TRBV12-3 or TRBV12-4 and TRBJ1-1; D unclear. The CDR3 runs 11 residues. Deletions cut 2 bases from V and 7 bases from J, with 5 bases between. The CDR3 bases are TGTGCCAGCAGTTTATCAGGTGAAGCTTTCTTT. Translation gives CASSLSGEAFF.

This chain links TRBV7-9 with TRBJ1-2, with TRBD1 as a possible D gene (6 bases). The V gene's germline CDR1 is SEHNR and CDR2 FQNEAQ (reference sequence). The CDR3 spans 14 residues. Trimming stripped 0 bases from V and 6 bases from J, with 11 bases between. In DNA, the CDR3 is TGTGCCAGCAGCTTAGCGGGGGGGCTGAATGGCTACACCTTC. Its translation is CASSLAGGLNGYTF.

This clone has just a few counts. This chain uses TRBV5-1 with TRBJ1-4; D call uncertain. There are 15 residues in the CDR3. V was trimmed by 4 bases and J by 4 bases, leaving 14 bases between them. Germline lookup yields CDR1 SGHRS and CDR2 YFSETQ. CDR3 amino acids: CASSPLRFDNEKLFF. The DNA for the CDR3 is TGCGCCAGCAGCCCCCTGCGGTTCGATAATGAAAAACTGTTTTTT.

This clone came up once. The V gene is TRBV25-1, the J gene TRBJ1-6; perhaps TRBD1 as D (5 bases). CDR1 is MGHDK, CDR2 SYGVNS, per germline. There are 15 residues in the CDR3. The V and J ends lost 4 bases and 7 bases respectively, with 14 bases between them. DNA of the CDR3: TGTGCCAGCAGTGCCCCCACGGGGGGAAATTCACCCCTCCACTTT. It codes for CASSAPTGGNSPLHF.

V is TRBV4-3 and J is TRBJ1-6, with TRBD1 identical over 8 bases. Germline V CDR1 and CDR2: LGHNA, YSLEER. This CDR3 has 15 residues. V trimming: 1 base; J trimming: 9 bases; junction bases outside the gene matches: 5. Here the CDR3 reads CASSQGQGLVSPLHF. The DNA of the CDR3 is TGCGCCAGCAGCCAAGGACAGGGGTTAGTTTCACCCCTCCACTTT.

The rearrangement uses TRBV24-1 and TRBJ2-1, with TRBD2 matching 7 bases. CDR3 length equals 14 residues. V lost 5 bases, J lost 10 bases, and 10 bases stayed unmatched. Germline assignment: CDR1 KGHDR and CDR2 SFDVKD. CDR3 DNA sequence: TGTGCCACCAGTGGAGTGACTAGCCGGGTCGAGCAGTTCTTC. Its protein is CATSGVTSRVEQFF.

This clone was counted only a few times. The rearrangement uses TRBV29-1 and TRBJ1-3; D is undetermined. V gave up 2 bases and J gave up 8 bases, with 7 bases separating them. This CDR3 is built from 11 residues. CDR1 and CDR2 (germline): SQVTM, ANQGSEA. CDR3 in DNA: TGCAGCGTTGAATCGAGGGACACCATATATTTT. Encoded protein: CSVESRDTIYF.

The rearrangement uses TRBV5-5 and TRBJ1-4; the D gene is possibly TRBD1 (5 bases). Germline V gives CDR1 SGHKS, CDR2 YYEKEE (reference sequence). CDR3 length: 17 amino acids. Trimming removed 0 bases at V and 3 bases at J, with 15 bases between. The CDR3 is CASSLVQGVAANEKLFF. The DNA of the CDR3 is TGTGCCAGCAGCTTGGTGCAGGGCGTTGCAGCTAATGAAAAACTGTTTTTT.

This chain uses TRBV7-2 with TRBJ1-3; weak D call: TRBD1 (5 bases). The CDR3 sequence is 15 residues long. V dropped 5 bases and J dropped 0 bases, with 11 bases sitting between them. Germline loops: CDR1 SGHTA, CDR2 FQGNSA. CDR3 nucleotides: TGTGCCAGCAGCGTCCGGGACTTCTCTGGAAACACCATATATTTT. It is translated as CASSVRDFSGNTIYF.

This chain joins TRBV5-4 and TRBJ1-1, with D possibly TRBD1 on 6 matching bases. Between the trimmed V and J ends, which lost 4 bases and 1 base, there was a span of 14 bases. Per the germline V gene, CDR1 is SGHNT and CDR2 is YYREEE (reference sequence). The CDR3 covers 15 residues. This CDR3 reads CASSGVATGNTEAFF. CDR3 in DNA: TGTGCCAGCAGCGGAGTAGCGACAGGGAACACTGAAGCTTTCTTT.

The rearrangement uses TRBV27 and TRBJ2-7, with D perhaps TRBD2 (6 bases). V was clipped by 4 bases and J by 3 bases, with 16 bases between them. This CDR3 spans 15 amino acids. The germline gives CDR1 MNHEY, CDR2 SMNVEV (reference sequence). CDR3 DNA sequence: TGTGCCAGCAGTTCCCTCGGAGGGGCGGGCTACGAGCAGTACTTC. Translation: CASSSLGGAGYEQYF.

V gene TRBV2 combines with J gene TRBJ2-7, with 7 bases lining up with TRBD2. Unmatched junction bases numbered 6, after V lost 3 bases and J lost 4 bases. The CDR3 is 14 amino acids. Germline V gives CDR1 SNHLY, CDR2 FYNNEI. The CDR3 nucleotides read TGTGCCAGCAGTGAGGAGGGGCGGGGGTACGAGCAGTACTTC. Translating it yields CASSEEGRGYEQYF.

V is TRBV12-5 and J is TRBJ1-2; tentative D call: TRBD1 (6 bases). CDR1 is LGHNT, CDR2 FRNRAP, per germline. Trimming cost V 0 bases and J 4 bases, with 15 bases left between them. The CDR3 runs to 16 residues. The CDR3 region is CASGLVPPAGAYGYTF. The CDR3 DNA reads TGTGCTAGTGGTTTGGTACCCCCCGCGGGGGCCTATGGCTACACCTTC.

This chain joins TRBV5-1 and TRBJ1-1; D is unclear. Trimming took 4 bases from V and 4 from J, leaving 14 bases between them. Germline V CDR1 and CDR2: SGHRS, YFSETQ. The CDR3 consists of 14 residues. The CDR3 loop is CASSPGGRGTEAFF. DNA of the CDR3: TGCGCCAGCAGCCCGGGCGGGAGAGGCACTGAAGCTTTCTTT. Full variable domain (outside the CDR3, taken from reference TRBV5-1 and TRBJ1-1): KAGVTQTPRYLIKTRGQQVTLSCSPISGHRSVSWYQQTPGQGLQFLFEYFSETQRNKGNFPGRFSGRQFSNSRSEMNVSTLELGDSALYLCASSPGGRGTEAFFGQGTRLTVV.

The chain combines TRBV2 with TRBJ2-1; TRBD2 agrees at 8 bases. CDR3 length: 16 amino acids. The germline V gene has CDR1 SNHLY and CDR2 FYNNEI. The junction had 10 bases not matched to a gene; V was cut back by 4 bases and J by 5 bases. CDR3 loop: CASSAIIAGRNNEQFF. The CDR3 nucleotides read TGTGCCAGCAGTGCGATTATAGCGGGGCGCAACAATGAGCAGTTCTTC.

J is TRBJ1-1 and V is TRBV7-2, with unresolved D. Looked up from germline, CDR1 is SGHTA and CDR2 is FQGNSA. V was shortened by 3 bases and J by 0 bases, with 5 bases between the two germline ends. The CDR3 sequence is 13 residues long. The CDR3 DNA sequence: TGTGCCAGCAGCTTGCAGTTGAACACTGAAGCTTTCTTT. It codes for CASSLQLNTEAFF.

V and J are TRBV6-5 and TRBJ2-7; 7 bases are a match to TRBD1. There are 13 residues in the CDR3. Germline V lookup: CDR1 MNHEY, CDR2 SVGAGI. The J segment lost 4 bases and the V segment lost 7 bases, leaving 7 bases of the junction unmatched. The CDR3, as DNA: TGTGCCAGCAAGCGACAGGGTGGTTACGAGCAGTACTTC. Protein: CASKRQGGYEQYF.

The genes are TRBV10-3 and TRBJ1-1, with 8 bases fitting TRBD1. The CDR3 extends over 16 amino acids. V was pared by 6 bases and J by 0 bases, with 9 bases of the junction left unmatched. CDR1 is ENHRY, CDR2 SYGVKD, per germline. The CDR3 region has the DNA TGTGCCATCAGGAAGAGGACAGGGTCGATGAACACTGAAGCTTTCTTT. Protein product: CAIRKRTGSMNTEAFF.

This chain connects TRBV5-6 to TRBJ2-5; 8 positions agree with TRBD1. Germline CDR1 is SGHDT and CDR2 is YYEEEE. V lost 4 bases and J lost 7; bases outside the gene matches: 9. The CDR3 sequence is 14 residues long. The CDR3 DNA reads TGTGCCAGCAGCCGATCTGACAGGGGAGGGACCCAGTACTTC. Protein: CASSRSDRGGTQYF.

Worth noting for this clone: A junction boundary mismatches the germline segment, possibly from a read error. V and J are TRBV7-2 and TRBJ2-5, with 7 bases lining up with TRBD2. In germline, CDR1 is SGHTA, CDR2 FQGNSA. The CDR3 covers 15 residues. CDR3 region: CASTLDKGGIETQYF. Written as DNA, the CDR3 is TGTGCCAGCACCTTAGACAAGGGAGGGATCGAGACCCAGTACTTC.

The V and J genes are TRBV19 and TRBJ1-3; D not certain. Trimming cost V 7 bases and J 0 bases, with 13 bases left between them. CDR1 and CDR2 (germline): LNHDA, SQIVND (reference sequence). The CDR3 has 15 residues. CDR3 amino acids: CASTRVGYSGNTIYF. DNA for the CDR3: TGTGCCAGTACGAGGGTCGGATACTCTGGAAACACCATATATTTT.

The chain employs TRBV3-1 (or the pseudogene TRBV3-2) and TRBJ2-3, with D possibly being TRBD1 (6 bases). This CDR3 spans 15 amino acids. From germline, CDR1 is LGHDT and CDR2 YNNKEL (reference sequence). The ends were cut back, 4 bases at V and 3 bases at J, with 14 bases in the middle. The CDR3 is CASSLQRTVTDTQYF. CDR3 in DNA: TGTGCCAGCAGCCTACAACGGACAGTTACAGATACGCAGTATTTT.

This clone was picked up one time. The chain recombines TRBV18 with TRBJ2-2; 15 positions match TRBD2. Germline V gene lookup returns CDR1 KGHSH and CDR2 LQKENI. The CDR3 runs 19 residues. The junction had 9 bases not matched to a gene; V was cut back by 3 bases and J by 4 bases. In DNA, the CDR3 is TGTGCCAGCTCACCGCGGACTAGCGGGAGGGCCTCGGGCACCGGGGAGCTGTTTTTT. Its protein product is CASSPRTSGRASGTGELFF.